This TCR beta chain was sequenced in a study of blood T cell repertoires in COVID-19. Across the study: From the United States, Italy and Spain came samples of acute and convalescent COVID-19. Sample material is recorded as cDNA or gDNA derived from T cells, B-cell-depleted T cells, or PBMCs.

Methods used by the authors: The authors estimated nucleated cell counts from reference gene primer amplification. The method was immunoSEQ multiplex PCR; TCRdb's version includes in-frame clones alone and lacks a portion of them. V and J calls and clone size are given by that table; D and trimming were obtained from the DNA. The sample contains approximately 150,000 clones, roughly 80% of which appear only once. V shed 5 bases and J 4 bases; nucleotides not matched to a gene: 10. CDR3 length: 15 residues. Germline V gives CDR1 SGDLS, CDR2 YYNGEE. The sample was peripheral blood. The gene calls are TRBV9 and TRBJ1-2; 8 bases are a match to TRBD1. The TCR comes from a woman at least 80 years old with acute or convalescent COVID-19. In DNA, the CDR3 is TGTGCCAGCAGGGATATGACAGGGGTTGGCTATGGCTACACCTTC. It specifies CASRDMTGVGYGYTF.